This T cell receptor beta chain was profiled in a study of T-cell memory formation after mild COVID-19 (dated by TCRdb to the early 2020s). Concerning the study at large: TCR sequence clusters from the two donors were largely donor specific. The cohort was made up of two young adult volunteers, one female and one male, who were previously healthy. In two donors, T-cell clones that expanded and contracted after mild COVID-19 were followed by sequencing TCRalpha and TCRbeta repertoires longitudinally. Study-level results and caveats: Whether the second-wave clones peaking on day 37 were SARS-CoV-2 specific was not confirmed. Some responding clones were detected in pre-infection memory, suggesting pre-existing cross-reactive memory T cells joined the SARS-CoV-2 response. The study covered only a couple of mild cases, and larger cohorts including severe cases with pre-infection samples were considered necessary. Clones that contracted from day 15 to 85 showed balanced CD4/CD8 phenotypes, whereas a second wave of clones that expanded from day 15 to 37 leaned towards CD4+. Contracting CD4+ clones were found mainly in CM and EM memory subsets, while CD8+ clones were enriched in EMRA.

TCRdb records Illumina NovaSeq 6000 as the sequencer. Using 5'RACE with constant-segment primers, TCRalpha and TCRbeta cDNA libraries were constructed, with sample barcodes and unique molecular identifiers added in the process. RNA was extracted from every sample with Trizol reagent. Library amplification was performed in two PCR steps, and a second sample barcode and Illumina TruSeq adapters were introduced in the second step. Libraries were sequenced on an Illumina NovaSeq with 2 x 150 bp paired-end reads. On the study's bioinformatics: Reads were demultiplexed and collapsed into UMI-guided consensus sequences with migec v1.2.7. Using mixcr v2.1.11, UMI consensuses were aligned to TRA and TRB V and J templates and then assembled into clonotypes. A clonotype was counted as expanded or contracted only when both edgeR and NoisET called the clonotype significant, with the noise models trained on biological replicates. For edgeR calls, the thresholds were a false discovery rate-adjusted p below 0.01 and a log2 fold-change of 1. As an exploratory analysis of dynamics, max-normalized trajectories of the 1000 most abundant clonotypes were examined by PCA with hierarchical clustering. Each responding clone was given a CD4 or CD8 phenotype based on the CD4+ and CD8+ repertoires, which had been sequenced separately. The public reads were run again by TCRdb, first through fastp at Q25 and then through MiXCR, and only productive beta chains were kept. Every distinct CDR3 protein forms one entry, paired with its most common genes and DNA. The V and J calls shown here were made by TCRdb, not taken from the authors' results. The sample profile shows roughly 340,000 distinct CDR3 sequences; 20% to 25% of them were found once. The ten most abundant clones make up around 23% of the sample.

Trimming leaves V shorter by 0 bases and J shorter by 5 bases, with the junction holding 13 bases beyond the gene matches. CDR1 and CDR2 (SGDLS, YYNGEE) derive from the germline V gene. From the cysteine up to the phenylalanine, the CDR3 has a length of 17 residues. Just the 51-base CDR3 DNA is kept, in frame starting at base 1. This clonotype came up a few times. The specificity of this receptor is unknown. Base qualities are missing; no much larger clone stands one base away. PBMCs were isolated by Ficoll-Paque density gradient centrifugation. The material sequenced was PBMCs or a T cell subset sorted from them (not recorded which). The chain was built from TRBV9 and TRBJ2-7; TRBD1 matches 8 bases in the middle. This clonotype was obtained from a man between 18 and 35 years old who had mild COVID-19 (a few samples of this study predate the infection). The sample titles of this study are shuffled in the database, so cell type and time point are left out; the donor was told from shared clones. The sequenced DNA is TGTGCCAGCAGCGTAGGGACAGGGCGAACATATTCGCACGAGCAGTACTTC. Its protein is CASSVGTGRTYSHEQYF.